A selection of T cell receptor beta chains follows, all from one sample in a study of cytotoxic CD8 clonotypes in ibrutinib-treated CLL. Repertoires were generated with immunoSEQ multiplex PCR, while TCRdb's copy carries only in-frame clones and drops some. This repertoire shows approximately 84,000 clones, about 86% found once; its top ten account for approximately 5.4%. The sample here was PBMCs, taken before ibrutinib treatment. Receptor source: a human donor with chronic lymphocytic leukemia. CDR3s include the opening cysteine and the closing phenylalanine or tryptophan. Where a row states a size, it is once, few, many or the class of an expanded clone; other rows omit it.

size	V	length	J	CDR3
NA	TRBV9	14	TRBJ1-2	CASSVDFGGEGYTF
NA	TRBV7-2	16	TRBJ1-2	CASSPIVGAPSYDYTF
NA	TRBV27	13	TRBJ2-1	CASSVWSHNEQFF
NA	TRBV5-1	17	TRBJ1-2	CASSTGQPQRGIGGYTF
NA	TRBV4-1	20	TRBJ1-4	CASSQLYYREDFATNEKLFF
NA	TRBV5-6	16	TRBJ1-5	CASSPSGGNSNQPQHF
NA	TRBV9	16	TRBJ2-1	CASSARAGGAYNEQFF
NA	TRBV5-6	14	TRBJ1-1	CASSLGTEQAEAFF
NA	TRBV7-2	16	TRBJ2-1	CASSLAGGTAYNEQFF
NA	TRBV29-1	17	TRBJ2-1	CSVDRRSGANLYNEQFF
many	TRBV14	13	TRBJ1-1	CASGKDMNTEAFF
NA	TRBV5-4	14	TRBJ2-5	CASSGDRIRETQYF
NA	TRBV28	15	TRBJ1-2	CASSLSRGLNYGYTF
NA	TRBV9	13	TRBJ1-2	CASSVGPDRGSTF
NA	TRBV27	14	TRBJ2-7	CASRELVPSSEQYF
NA	TRBV28	16	TRBJ1-3	CASSLRGQHSGNTIYF
NA	TRBV25-1	13	TRBJ1-2	CASSVQTNYGYTF
NA	TRBV7-2	13	TRBJ2-1	CASSSGLYNEQFF
NA	TRBV11-2	15	TRBJ2-7	CASSLEGPEAYEQYF
once	TRBV2	15	TRBJ2-1	CASSEDGRVGNEQFF
once	TRBV11-3	13	TRBJ2-3	CASRPGGTDTQYF
few	TRBV27	15	TRBJ1-2	CASSFIQGSNYGYTF
NA	TRBV7-2	14	TRBJ2-3	CASRPWAGGITQYF
NA	TRBV6-6	14	TRBJ2-7	CASSYSSVVDEQYF
NA	TRBV5-4	15	TRBJ1-3	CASSQNAGLRNTIYF
NA	TRBV19	14	TRBJ1-5	CASRNRDRDQPQHF
NA	TRBV6-1	15	TRBJ2-7	CASRQPGEAVYEQYF
NA	TRBV4-2	16	TRBJ2-3	CASRPAGLAATDTQYF
NA	TRBV7-2	19	TRBJ1-1	CASSLARAGGDVLATEAFF
NA	TRBV9	15	TRBJ1-3	CASSPRQGGGNTIYF
NA	TRBV5-1	15	TRBJ2-1	CASRAGSGGLDEQFF
NA	TRBV5-1	11	NA	CASSFSYEQYF
NA	TRBV9	12	TRBJ1-2	CASSGTGYGYTF
NA	TRBV2	17	TRBJ2-3	CASSGSSSGRITDTQYF
once	TRBV5-1	17	TRBJ2-1	CASRGTGLGKPYNEQFF
NA	TRBV7-2	12	TRBJ2-1	CASSPYYNEQFF
few	TRBV4-1	14	TRBJ1-1	CASSRRGSVTEAFF
NA	TRBV10-2	13	TRBJ2-7	CASTRDNRYEQYF
NA	TRBV4-2	15	TRBJ2-7	CASSQEGSSGDKQYF
NA	TRBV11-3	17	TRBJ2-3	CASSQGDSGRGADTQYF
NA	TRBV7-2	12	TRBJ1-2	CATRGQGYGYTF
few	TRBV6-8	13	TRBJ2-1	CASSGGLAGVPFF
NA	TRBV11-3	15	TRBJ2-7	CASSLIGRRSYEQYF
NA	TRBV19	13	TRBJ1-1	CATKDVRDTEAFF
NA	TRBV5-5	15	TRBJ2-3	CASSLEGRSIDTQYF
NA	TRBV19	14	TRBJ1-1	CASSIERGRGEAFF
NA	TRBV6-1	13	TRBJ2-7	CATIGSGLGEQYF
NA	TRBV2	14	TRBJ1-5	CASSEGGAVQPQHF
NA	TRBV9	16	TRBJ2-1	CASSVSRTSGRTEQFF
NA	TRBV5-4	17	TRBJ2-1	CASSLGFVTPITNEQFF
NA	TRBV5-4	15	TRBJ2-1	CASSLGGQQRDEQFF
few	TRBV4-1	16	TRBJ1-4	CASSHGKGGGNEKLFF
NA	TRBV19	11	TRBJ2-7	CASSWGYEQYF
NA	TRBV10-1	15	TRBJ2-7	CASSDPGAGPYEQYF
NA	TRBV18	15	TRBJ2-7	CASSPGTGIMYEQYF
NA	TRBV2	14	TRBJ2-7	CASSERVTHAEQYF
NA	TRBV27	17	TRBJ2-5	CASSLDFNRAVIETQYF
medium-sized	TRBV1	16	TRBJ2-1	CTSSSSSEESYNEQFF
NA	TRBV4-2	16	TRBJ2-7	CASSQEPGTYAYEQYF
NA	TRBV7-6	13	TRBJ2-1	CASSLVFRGEQFF